This T cell receptor beta chain was documented in a study of beta chain features in type 1 diabetes. The germline V gene has CDR1 LNHNV and CDR2 YYDKDF (reference sequence). Trimming cost V 0 bases and J 8 bases; bases outside gene matches: 9. This CDR3 contains 16 residues. The isolated RNA, all of it, was reverse transcribed, so expressed TCRB transcripts were what got sequenced. Data came from immunoSEQ multiplex PCR; TCRdb stores just in-frame clones and leaves some out. The sample yields some 900,000 clones, about a sixth seen once. Markers CD45RO/CCR7/CD25/CD127/CD95/CD27 served to sort CD4+ naive, central memory, regulatory and stem cell-like memory cells.

Sequencing input: naive CD4+ T cells from blood. The source is a woman aged 18-29 years in good health. The chain recombines TRBV15 with TRBJ1-4; 7 bases align to TRBD1. The CDR3 loop is CATSREPGGSGEKLFF. CDR3 DNA: TGTGCCACCAGCAGAGAGCCAGGGGGGAGTGGAGAAAAACTGTTTTTT.